The clone carrying this TCR beta chain has just a few counts. The antigen remains undetermined. This sample was taken from a study of cytomegalovirus exposure and HLA in healthy donors. At the level of the study: Membership in the Caucasian-associated ancestry cluster was found for approximately 85% of about 430 genotyped donors.

Trimming took 4 bases from V and 4 from J; bases not matched to a gene: 7. Germline V lookup: CDR1 MGHRA, CDR2 YSYEKL. The CDR3 contains 14 residues. The PCR contained 60 Vbeta and 13 Jbeta primers. Only in-frame clones appear in the TCRdb table, and some are missing; sequencing was by immunoSEQ multiplex PCR. This table has about 210,000 clones, about nine tenths appearing once. Notes on the study in general: Data from an earlier analysis indicated that most TCR beta V segments were productive either about 90% or about 30% of the time. Later work associated roughly 17,000 TCR beta sequences with HLA alleles at 0.05 false discovery rate.

This clonotype was sampled from a boy younger than 10 in good health and CMV-seronegative. What was sequenced was PBMCs. V gene TRBV4-1 combines with J gene TRBJ2-7, with 7 bases that match TRBD1. The CDR3 region has the DNA TGCGCCAGCAGCCCTTCACCGGGACAGTACGAGCAGTACTTC. It codes for CASSPSPGQYEQYF.